This T cell receptor beta chain was identified in a study of blood T cells in healthy people across ages. It was with a sample-barcoded 5' primer and a J-beta primer mix that a second PCR of roughly 7 to 12 cycles was run. Via MiXCR, TCRdb re-called the 5' RACE reads, giving one row per CDR3 protein. The repertoire has 750,000 to 950,000 distinct CDR3 sequences, around a quarter of them found once; the top ten carry about 2.9%. No fewer than 6 million PBMCs went into each sample. The extraction recovered at least 5.5 micrograms of total RNA per sample. This clonotype was seen a handful of times. V was cut by 4 bases and J by 3 bases, with 13 bases left in between. The CDR3 covers 13 residues. Germline V gene data show CDR1 as SQVTM and CDR2 as ANQGSEA. These data were also reused for a study on T cells of mothers and their children. This second study says: For unrelated pairs as for related ones, thymic selection shapes TCR recombination output similarly.

This receptor was taken from a boy aged 10-17 years in good health. The chain combines TRBV29-1 with TRBJ2-7; D not resolved. Specimen: blood. CDR3 sequence: CSVVWQKDYEQYF. Here the CDR3 DNA reads TGCAGCGTTGTATGGCAGAAAGACTACGAGCAGTACTTC.